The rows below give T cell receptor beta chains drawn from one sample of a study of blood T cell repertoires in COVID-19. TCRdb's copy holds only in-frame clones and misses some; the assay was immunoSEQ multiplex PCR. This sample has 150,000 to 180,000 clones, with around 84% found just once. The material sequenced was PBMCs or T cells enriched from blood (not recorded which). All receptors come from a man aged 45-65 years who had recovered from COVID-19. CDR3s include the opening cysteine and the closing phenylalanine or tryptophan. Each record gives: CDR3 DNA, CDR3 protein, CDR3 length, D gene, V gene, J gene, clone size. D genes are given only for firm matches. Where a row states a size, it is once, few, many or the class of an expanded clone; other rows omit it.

TGTGCCAGCAGCTCTCCCGGGTCCTGGGAGACCCAGTACTTC	CASSSPGSWETQYF	14	.	TRBV7-2	TRBJ2-5	.
TGTGCCAGCAGTTACTTTCGGGGGAGTGGGGCCAACGTCCTGACTTTC	CASSYFRGSGANVLTF	16	.	TRBV6-2/TRBV6-3	TRBJ2-6	.
TGTGCCACCAGCAGAGGGCTAAGCGGGGGACTGGACGAGCAGTACTTC	CATSRGLSGGLDEQYF	16	TRBD2	TRBV15	TRBJ2-7	.
TGTGCCAGCAGACTAGGGCGGGGGTCGGACGGGGAGCTGTTTTTT	CASRLGRGSDGELFF	15	TRBD2	TRBV11-1	TRBJ2-2	few
TGTGCCAGCAGCTTAGGACAGGGGGAGAGTGGCTACACCTTC	CASSLGQGESGYTF	14	TRBD1	TRBV7-2	TRBJ1-2	.
TGTGCTAGTGGCCTGGACAGGGGGCTTTATTCAGGGAAACCGGACACTGAAGCTTTCTTT	CASGLDRGLYSGKPDTEAFF	20	TRBD1	TRBV12-5	TRBJ1-1	few
TGTGCCAGCTCACCCACGATGCAGGGGGCCGAGCAGTACTTC	CASSPTMQGAEQYF	14	TRBD1	TRBV18	TRBJ2-7	.
TGTGCCAGCAGCGATCCGGGTGGCTACACCTTC	CASSDPGGYTF	11	.	TRBV11-2	TRBJ1-2	.
TGTGCCAGCAGTAAGGGGCCCCTTCAAGAGACCCAGTACTTC	CASSKGPLQETQYF	14	.	TRBV2	TRBJ2-5	.
TGTGCCAGCTCACTACAGGGGGCTAGGACTGAAGCTTTCTTT	CASSLQGARTEAFF	14	TRBD1	TRBV18	TRBJ1-1	.
TGTGCCAGCTCGGCAACGAACACCGGGGAGCTGTTTTTT	CASSATNTGELFF	13	.	TRBV18	TRBJ2-2	few
TGCGCCAGCAGCGAACAGGGCACTGAAGCTTTCTTT	CASSEQGTEAFF	12	.	TRBV5-1	TRBJ1-1	.
TGTGCCAGCAGCTTCAGGCAGGTCGATAGCAATCAGCCCCAGCATTTT	CASSFRQVDSNQPQHF	16	.	TRBV5-6	TRBJ1-5	.
TGTGCCAGCAGCTTACCTAGCGGGGTTGAGCAGTTCTTC	CASSLPSGVEQFF	13	TRBD2	TRBV7-2	TRBJ2-1	.
TGTGCTAGCAGCTTTTCCAGTAACACCGGGGAGCTGTTTTTT	CASSFSSNTGELFF	14	.	TRBV7-7	TRBJ2-2	few
TGTGCCAGCAGTGAAGCGCCAGGGGGACAGCTCTCCTACGAGCAGTACTTC	CASSEAPGGQLSYEQYF	17	TRBD1	TRBV6-1	TRBJ2-7	once
TGTGCCAGCAGCAGCTGGACTAGCGGGGGCACAGATACGCAGTATTTT	CASSSWTSGGTDTQYF	16	TRBD2	TRBV7-9	TRBJ2-3	.
TGTGCCAGCAGTTACTCCGGGACAGGGGTCCCCGGGGAGCTGTTTTTT	CASSYSGTGVPGELFF	16	TRBD1	TRBV6-5	TRBJ2-2	.
TGTGCCAGCACCCCCACCGGGACAGGGGTCTACGGCTACACCTTC	CASTPTGTGVYGYTF	15	TRBD1	TRBV6-2/TRBV6-3	TRBJ1-2	.
TGTGCCAGCAGCTTAGACGTAGCGGTAGAAGCTTTCTTT	CASSLDVAVEAFF	13	.	TRBV7-9	TRBJ1-1	.
TGTGCCAGCAGCTTAGAACGAGGGTTTCAGCCCCAGCATTTT	CASSLERGFQPQHF	14	.	TRBV7-8	TRBJ1-5	.
TGCGCCAGCAGCTTGGGGCAGGCCTCCTACGAGCAGTACTTC	CASSLGQASYEQYF	14	.	TRBV5-1	TRBJ2-7	.
TGCAGCGTGACAGTGCCTGGAAACACCATATATTTT	CSVTVPGNTIYF	12	.	TRBV29-1	TRBJ1-3	.
TGTGCCAGCAGCTTTCAGCGGGGGGGCCAGGCAGATACGCAGTATTTT	CASSFQRGGQADTQYF	16	TRBD2	TRBV7-8	TRBJ2-3	.
TGCAGTGCTAGTCAGGGTGATCAGCCCCAGCATTTT	CSASQGDQPQHF	12	.	TRBV20-1	TRBJ1-5	.
TGTGCCAGCTCACCCCCCCTGGACAGGCGAACTCTTTTCTACGAGCAGTACTTC	CASSPPLDRRTLFYEQYF	18	TRBD1	TRBV18	TRBJ2-7	many
TGTGCCAGCAGTTCCACCGGGGATACGCAGTATTTT	CASSSTGDTQYF	12	.	TRBV6-5	TRBJ2-3	.
TGCGCCAGCAGCCACATAGCGGGGGTAAGCTCCTACAATGAGCAGTTCTTC	CASSHIAGVSSYNEQFF	17	TRBD2	TRBV4-3	TRBJ2-1	.
TGTGCCAGCAGCAACCAGGGGGCGCGACCCAATTCACCCCTCCACTTT	CASSNQGARPNSPLHF	16	TRBD1	TRBV7-9	TRBJ1-6	.
TGTGCCAGCAGCAAAACAGGGGTGGATCAGCCCCAGCATTTT	CASSKTGVDQPQHF	14	TRBD1	TRBV25-1	TRBJ1-5	.
TGTGCCAGCAGGAGACAGGGGACAACTAATGAAAAACTGTTTTTT	CASRRQGTTNEKLFF	15	TRBD1	TRBV6-5	TRBJ1-4	.
TGTGCCAGCACTAGCGGGGGAGCAACAGATACGCAGTATTTT	CASTSGGATDTQYF	14	TRBD2	TRBV2	TRBJ2-3	once
TGCGCCAGCAGCCAAGATTGGAGTTTCGGATATGAAAAACTGTTTTTT	CASSQDWSFGYEKLFF	16	.	TRBV4-3	TRBJ1-4	.
TGTGCCAGCAGCTTGACTGCGGGGGGCTGGGAGACCCAGTACTTC	CASSLTAGGWETQYF	15	TRBD2	TRBV7-6	TRBJ2-5	.
TGTGCCAGCAGCTTAGATGTTGGGCGTGAAGCTTTCTTT	CASSLDVGREAFF	13	.	TRBV7-9	TRBJ1-1	few
TGTGCCAGTAGTATACATCGGACAGCCGGCACAGATACGCAGTATTTT	CASSIHRTAGTDTQYF	16	.	TRBV19	TRBJ2-3	.
TGTGCCAGCAGGCGGGGCGCTGGAAACACCATATATTTT	CASRRGAGNTIYF	13	.	TRBV6-5	TRBJ1-3	.
TGCGCCAGCAGGGGAGGACAGGTCGGGTATGGCTACACCTTC	CASRGGQVGYGYTF	14	TRBD1	TRBV10-1	TRBJ1-2	.
TGTGCCAGCAGCTTCTGGGGGCTTAATGAAAAACTGTTTTTT	CASSFWGLNEKLFF	14	.	TRBV7-2	TRBJ1-4	.
TGTGCCAGCAGTTATTCTCCGGGCTCTGGGGCCAACGTCCTGACTTTC	CASSYSPGSGANVLTF	16	.	TRBV6-9	TRBJ2-6	.
TGTGCCAGCAGCTTGACAGGGATTGGCGGGGAGCTGTTTTTT	CASSLTGIGGELFF	14	.	TRBV5-5	TRBJ2-2	.
TGTGCCAGCAGCCGTAACGTAGTCACTGAAGCTTTCTTT	CASSRNVVTEAFF	13	.	TRBV14	TRBJ1-1	.
TGTGCCATCAAGAGGACAGACTATGGCTACACCTTC	CAIKRTDYGYTF	12	.	TRBV10-3	TRBJ1-2	.
TGTGCCAGCAGCTTGGAAGTGGGACTACAGTACTTC	CASSLEVGLQYF	12	TRBD2	TRBV5-4	TRBJ2-4	.
TGTGCCAGCAGCCAGTCCAGGACAACCGGGGCCAACGTCCTGACTTTC	CASSQSRTTGANVLTF	16	.	TRBV14	TRBJ2-6	.
TGTGCCAGCAGCCATCTTAGGAGGGATAATTCACCCCTCCACTTT	CASSHLRRDNSPLHF	15	.	TRBV3-1/TRBV3-2	TRBJ1-6	.
TGTGCCAGTAGTAGGGAGGGGACAGGGGGCACAGATACGCAGTATTTT	CASSREGTGGTDTQYF	16	TRBD1	TRBV19	TRBJ2-3	.
TGTGCCAGCAGCTTAGTTGGGGAGACTGAAGCTTTCTTT	CASSLVGETEAFF	13	.	TRBV7-9	TRBJ1-1	.
TGTGCTAGTGGTTTGGTGCCGGGGGACAGGGCTCGGGCAACTAATGAAAAACTGTTTTTT	CASGLVPGDRARATNEKLFF	20	TRBD1	TRBV12-5	TRBJ1-4	few
TGTGCCAGTAGTAGCCCAGGGTCCAACCCCTCCTATGGCTACACCTTC	CASSSPGSNPSYGYTF	16	.	TRBV19	TRBJ1-2	once
TGTGCCAGCAGCCCCGACAGGGACACTGAAGCTTTCTTT	CASSPDRDTEAFF	13	TRBD1	TRBV5-4	TRBJ1-1	.
TGTGCCTGGAGTGTGTCGCAGGCGAACACTGAAGCTTTCTTT	CAWSVSQANTEAFF	14	.	TRBV30	TRBJ1-1	.
TGCGCCAGCAGCCAAGTTGGGAGGACAGGCCACACTGAAGCTTTCTTT	CASSQVGRTGHTEAFF	16	TRBD1	TRBV4-1	TRBJ1-1	.
TGTGCCAGCGCCGAACAGGGCTACGATGGCGGCTACACCTTC	CASAEQGYDGGYTF	14	.	TRBV18	TRBJ1-2	.